The rows below give T cell receptor beta chains drawn from one sample of a study of T cells in localized non-small cell lung cancer. Assay: immunoSEQ multiplex PCR; the TCRdb copy retains only in-frame clones and omits some. The sample has 75,000 to 95,000 clones, 87% seen once; the top ten hold around 15%. The sample in question was peripheral blood, obtained before any cancer treatment. Receptors were obtained from a man aged 35 to 69 with stage I squamous cell lung carcinoma. Each CDR3 is given with its conserved first and last residue. The order of the fields is CDR3 protein, CDR3 DNA, clone size, J gene, D gene, V gene. A D gene is named only where the DNA matches it firmly. Clone size is not always given. Where it is, it says once, few, many or a class for expanded clones.

CDR3 protein: CASSQDDRGHTEAFF
CDR3 DNA: TGCGCCAGCAGCCAAGATGACAGGGGTCACACTGAAGCTTTCTTT
clone size: .
J gene: TRBJ1-1
D gene: TRBD1
V gene: TRBV4-1

CDR3 protein: CASSQGGWAGNEKLFF
CDR3 DNA: TGCGCCAGCAGCCAAGGGGGGTGGGCTGGTAATGAAAAACTGTTTTTT
clone size: .
J gene: TRBJ1-4
D gene: .
V gene: TRBV4-1

CDR3 protein: CSVGGSSGNTIYF
CDR3 DNA: TGCAGCGTTGGAGGGTCGTCTGGAAACACCATATATTTT
clone size: .
J gene: TRBJ1-3
D gene: .
V gene: TRBV29-1

CDR3 protein: CASSLDRGGGLGGYTF
CDR3 DNA: TGTGCCAGCAGCTTGGACAGGGGAGGCGGCCTGGGTGGCTACACCTTC
clone size: once
J gene: TRBJ1-2
D gene: TRBD1
V gene: TRBV7-3

CDR3 protein: CSVRQGDYGYTF
CDR3 DNA: TGCAGCGTTCGACAGGGGGACTATGGCTACACCTTC
clone size: .
J gene: TRBJ1-2
D gene: TRBD1
V gene: TRBV29-1

CDR3 protein: CAIRPLSTAEQYF
CDR3 DNA: TGTGCCATCAGACCATTATCGACTGCCGAGCAGTACTTC
clone size: .
J gene: TRBJ2-7
D gene: .
V gene: TRBV10-3

CDR3 protein: CASSLVRRGIGDTIYF
CDR3 DNA: TGTGCCAGCAGCTTAGTCCGGAGGGGTATTGGGGACACCATATATTTT
clone size: .
J gene: TRBJ1-3
D gene: .
V gene: TRBV13

CDR3 protein: CASSFGQPMNTEAFF
CDR3 DNA: TGTGCCAGCAGTTTTGGACAGCCCATGAACACTGAAGCTTTCTTT
clone size: .
J gene: TRBJ1-1
D gene: .
V gene: TRBV5-4

CDR3 protein: CATSRGGGTGELFF
CDR3 DNA: TGTGCCACCAGCAGAGGGGGGGGCACCGGGGAGCTGTTTTTT
clone size: .
J gene: TRBJ2-2
D gene: TRBD2
V gene: TRBV15

CDR3 protein: CASSPGTSERCRF
CDR3 DNA: TGTGCCAGCAGCCCCGGGACTAGCGAGCGGTGTCGCTTC
clone size: .
J gene: TRBJ2-7
D gene: TRBD2
V gene: TRBV7-2

CDR3 protein: CAISDSGAGGYTF
CDR3 DNA: TGTGCCATCAGTGACTCAGGGGCAGGGGGCTACACCTTC
clone size: .
J gene: TRBJ1-2
D gene: .
V gene: TRBV10-3

CDR3 protein: CASSHPWPGNQPQHF
CDR3 DNA: TGCGCCAGCAGCCACCCGTGGCCGGGTAATCAGCCCCAGCATTTT
clone size: once
J gene: TRBJ1-5
D gene: .
V gene: TRBV4-1

CDR3 protein: CSAPGTKAFF
CDR3 DNA: TGCAGTGCTCCCGGGACAAAAGCTTTCTTT
clone size: .
J gene: TRBJ1-1
D gene: .
V gene: TRBV20-1

CDR3 protein: CASSTGQDGKLFF
CDR3 DNA: TGTGCCAGTAGTACCGGACAGGACGGAAAACTGTTTTTT
clone size: .
J gene: TRBJ1-4
D gene: TRBD1
V gene: TRBV19

CDR3 protein: CASKDTFANTGELFF
CDR3 DNA: TGTGCCAGCAAGGACACCTTCGCGAACACCGGGGAGCTGTTTTTT
clone size: many
J gene: TRBJ2-2
D gene: .
V gene: TRBV2

CDR3 protein: CASSQEVMGISRGNTIYF
CDR3 DNA: TGCGCCAGCAGCCAAGAGGTTATGGGTATATCTCGGGGAAACACCATATATTTT
clone size: .
J gene: TRBJ1-3
D gene: .
V gene: TRBV4-3

CDR3 protein: CASTLAQGETQYF
CDR3 DNA: TGCGCCAGCACCCTGGCTCAGGGAGAGACCCAGTACTTC
clone size: .
J gene: TRBJ2-5
D gene: .
V gene: TRBV5-1

CDR3 protein: CASSVAGGAGGNGYTF
CDR3 DNA: TGTGCCAGCAGCGTAGCCGGCGGAGCAGGGGGGAATGGCTACACCTTC
clone size: .
J gene: TRBJ1-2
D gene: TRBD1
V gene: TRBV9

CDR3 protein: CASSPPGLVNEKLFF
CDR3 DNA: TGTGCCAGCAGCCCCCCGGGCCTCGTGAATGAAAAACTGTTTTTT
clone size: .
J gene: TRBJ1-4
D gene: .
V gene: TRBV7-8

CDR3 protein: CASRQSLNYGYTF
CDR3 DNA: TGTGCCAGCCGGCAGTCGCTTAACTATGGCTACACCTTC
clone size: .
J gene: TRBJ1-2
D gene: .
V gene: TRBV6-5

CDR3 protein: CASRVIGDTGELFF
CDR3 DNA: TGTGCCAGCAGAGTGATAGGGGACACCGGGGAGCTGTTTTTT
clone size: .
J gene: TRBJ2-2
D gene: .
V gene: TRBV2

CDR3 protein: CASSLESRANTQYF
CDR3 DNA: TGCGCCAGCAGCTTGGAGTCCCGCGCGAATACGCAGTATTTT
clone size: .
J gene: TRBJ2-3
D gene: .
V gene: TRBV5-1

CDR3 protein: CAISEQGARHYEKLFF
CDR3 DNA: TGTGCCATCAGTGAGCAGGGGGCAAGACATTATGAAAAACTGTTTTTT
clone size: once
J gene: TRBJ1-4
D gene: TRBD1
V gene: TRBV10-3

CDR3 protein: CASSLDMILGEGGYTF
CDR3 DNA: TGTGCCAGCAGCTTAGATATGATACTGGGAGAAGGGGGCTACACCTTC
clone size: .
J gene: TRBJ1-2
D gene: .
V gene: TRBV11-2

CDR3 protein: CAWSDYRGAGANVLTF
CDR3 DNA: TGTGCCTGGAGTGATTACAGGGGGGCTGGGGCCAACGTCCTGACTTTC
clone size: .
J gene: TRBJ2-6
D gene: TRBD1
V gene: TRBV30

CDR3 protein: CASSYSPLLGQETQYF
CDR3 DNA: TGTGCCAGCAGTTACTCCCCTCTGCTAGGACAAGAGACCCAGTACTTC
clone size: .
J gene: TRBJ2-5
D gene: .
V gene: TRBV6-5

CDR3 protein: CASGLQSGELFF
CDR3 DNA: TGTGCCAGCGGTCTCCAATCCGGGGAGCTGTTTTTT
clone size: .
J gene: TRBJ2-2
D gene: .
V gene: TRBV5-5

CDR3 protein: CASSYLGQDYEQYF
CDR3 DNA: TGTGCCAGCAGTTACTTGGGACAGGACTACGAGCAGTACTTC
clone size: .
J gene: TRBJ2-7
D gene: TRBD1
V gene: TRBV6-5

CDR3 protein: CASSPHWTYQPQHF
CDR3 DNA: TGTGCCAGCAGCCCCCACTGGACGTATCAGCCCCAGCATTTT
clone size: .
J gene: TRBJ1-5
D gene: .
V gene: TRBV7-9

CDR3 protein: CASSLVFSNYGYTF
CDR3 DNA: TGTGCCAGCAGCCTGGTTTTTTCTAACTATGGCTACACCTTC
clone size: .
J gene: TRBJ1-2
D gene: .
V gene: TRBV2

CDR3 protein: CAISGGTNSEQFF
CDR3 DNA: TGTGCCATCAGTGGAGGGACTAACAGTGAGCAGTTCTTC
clone size: .
J gene: TRBJ2-1
D gene: TRBD2
V gene: TRBV10-3

CDR3 protein: CASSSRGTIYNEQFF
CDR3 DNA: TGTGCCAGCAGTTCCCGTGGGACTATCTACAATGAGCAGTTCTTC
clone size: few
J gene: TRBJ2-1
D gene: TRBD2
V gene: TRBV7-2

CDR3 protein: CASSQGTGGGYTF
CDR3 DNA: TGCGCCAGCAGCCAAGGGACAGGGGGTGGCTACACCTTC
clone size: .
J gene: TRBJ1-2
D gene: TRBD1
V gene: TRBV4-1

CDR3 protein: CASSDSQGANEKLFF
CDR3 DNA: TGCGCCAGCAGCGACAGTCAGGGGGCGAATGAAAAACTGTTTTTT
clone size: .
J gene: TRBJ1-4
D gene: TRBD1
V gene: TRBV5-1

CDR3 protein: CASSWDRSYGYTF
CDR3 DNA: TGTGCCAGCAGCTGGGACAGATCCTATGGCTACACCTTC
clone size: .
J gene: TRBJ1-2
D gene: TRBD1
V gene: TRBV5-6

CDR3 protein: CASSMTLGLSYGYTF
CDR3 DNA: TGTGCCAGTAGTATGACACTTGGGCTCAGCTATGGCTACACCTTC
clone size: .
J gene: TRBJ1-2
D gene: .
V gene: TRBV19

CDR3 protein: CASRGTAGLTNSPLHF
CDR3 DNA: TGTGCCAGCAGGGGGACAGCCGGATTAACTAATTCACCCCTCCACTTT
clone size: .
J gene: TRBJ1-6
D gene: TRBD1
V gene: TRBV2

CDR3 protein: CATSNLQGNEQYF
CDR3 DNA: TGTGCCACCAGCAACCTACAGGGTAACGAGCAGTACTTC
clone size: .
J gene: TRBJ2-7
D gene: .
V gene: TRBV15

CDR3 protein: CAWSPSGNTIYF
CDR3 DNA: TGTGCCTGGAGCCCCTCTGGAAACACCATATATTTT
clone size: few
J gene: TRBJ1-3
D gene: .
V gene: TRBV30

CDR3 protein: CASSGGAGETQYF
CDR3 DNA: TGTGCCAGCAGTGGCGGGGCCGGGGAGACCCAGTACTTC
clone size: .
J gene: TRBJ2-5
D gene: .
V gene: TRBV2

CDR3 protein: CASSQETGQGRFF
CDR3 DNA: TGTGCCAGCAGCCAAGAAACGGGACAGGGTCGGTTCTTC
clone size: few
J gene: TRBJ2-1
D gene: TRBD1
V gene: TRBV14

CDR3 protein: CASSDSDREQFF
CDR3 DNA: TGTGCCAGCAGTGACTCGGACAGGGAGCAGTTCTTC
clone size: .
J gene: TRBJ2-1
D gene: TRBD1
V gene: TRBV6-1

CDR3 protein: CASSSQTSSRTDTQYF
CDR3 DNA: TGCGCCAGCAGCTCGCAAACGAGTAGCCGCACAGATACGCAGTATTTT
clone size: .
J gene: TRBJ2-3
D gene: .
V gene: TRBV5-1

CDR3 protein: CASSLATGRGYNEQFF
CDR3 DNA: TGCGCCAGCAGCTTGGCCACAGGTCGAGGCTACAATGAGCAGTTCTTC
clone size: .
J gene: TRBJ2-1
D gene: .
V gene: TRBV5-1

CDR3 protein: CASSFFSGSQGSYNSPLHF
CDR3 DNA: TGTGCCAGCAGTTTCTTCTCCGGGAGTCAGGGGTCCTATAATTCACCCCTCCACTTT
clone size: .
J gene: TRBJ1-6
D gene: .
V gene: TRBV28

CDR3 protein: CASSYSTRLNTEAFF
CDR3 DNA: TGTGCCAGCAGTTACTCTACACGGTTGAACACTGAAGCTTTCTTT
clone size: .
J gene: TRBJ1-1
D gene: .
V gene: TRBV6-5

CDR3 protein: CASRIGTGYEKLFF
CDR3 DNA: TGCGCCAGCAGAATAGGGACAGGGTACGAAAAACTGTTTTTT
clone size: .
J gene: TRBJ1-4
D gene: TRBD1
V gene: TRBV5-1

CDR3 protein: CASSLGVGSGGELFF
CDR3 DNA: TGTGCCAGCAGCTTAGGGGTCGGGAGCGGCGGGGAGCTGTTTTTT
clone size: .
J gene: TRBJ2-2
D gene: .
V gene: TRBV7-3

CDR3 protein: CASSPTGLSFSGNTIYF
CDR3 DNA: TGTGCCAGCTCACCAACGGGTCTTTCTTTCTCTGGAAACACCATATATTTT
clone size: .
J gene: TRBJ1-3
D gene: .
V gene: TRBV18

CDR3 protein: CASSQKGAYGYTF
CDR3 DNA: TGTGCCAGCTCACAGAAGGGGGCCTATGGCTACACCTTC
clone size: .
J gene: TRBJ1-2
D gene: TRBD1
V gene: TRBV18

CDR3 protein: CASSHTAYANEKLFF
CDR3 DNA: TGCGCCAGCAGCCATACGGCCTACGCCAATGAAAAACTGTTTTTT
clone size: .
J gene: TRBJ1-4
D gene: .
V gene: TRBV4-3

CDR3 protein: CASTGQDNSPLHF
CDR3 DNA: TGTGCCAGCACCGGACAGGATAATTCACCCCTCCACTTT
clone size: few
J gene: TRBJ1-6
D gene: TRBD1
V gene: TRBV6-1

CDR3 protein: CASSPTHDSYGYTF
CDR3 DNA: TGTGCCAGCAGTCCAACACACGATTCCTATGGCTACACCTTC
clone size: .
J gene: TRBJ1-2
D gene: .
V gene: TRBV27

CDR3 protein: CASSLRQGNTEAFF
CDR3 DNA: TGTGCCAGCAGTTTAAGACAGGGAAACACTGAAGCTTTCTTT
clone size: .
J gene: TRBJ1-1
D gene: TRBD1
V gene: TRBV28

CDR3 protein: CASSVGRANTEAFF
CDR3 DNA: TGTGCCAGCAGCGTTGGCAGGGCAAACACTGAAGCTTTCTTT
clone size: once
J gene: TRBJ1-1
D gene: .
V gene: TRBV7-2

CDR3 protein: CAWSVGKQPQHF
CDR3 DNA: TGTGCCTGGAGTGTAGGTAAGCAGCCCCAGCATTTT
clone size: .
J gene: TRBJ1-5
D gene: .
V gene: TRBV30

CDR3 protein: CASVERGAGELFF
CDR3 DNA: TGTGCCAGCGTAGAGCGGGGGGCCGGGGAGCTGTTTTTT
clone size: .
J gene: TRBJ2-2
D gene: TRBD2
V gene: TRBV2

CDR3 protein: CASSPSRQYKLFF
CDR3 DNA: TGTGCCAGCAGCCCTTCCCGACAGTACAAACTGTTTTTT
clone size: .
J gene: TRBJ1-4
D gene: .
V gene: TRBV7-9

CDR3 protein: CASSLGQGKTQYF
CDR3 DNA: TGTGCCAGCAGCTTAGGACAGGGGAAGACGCAGTATTTT
clone size: .
J gene: TRBJ2-3
D gene: TRBD1
V gene: TRBV7-2

CDR3 protein: CASSLGTIHNEQFF
CDR3 DNA: TGCGCCAGCAGCTTGGGGACTATCCACAATGAGCAGTTCTTC
clone size: .
J gene: TRBJ2-1
D gene: .
V gene: TRBV5-1